These T cell receptor beta chains were read from a single sample in a study of cytomegalovirus exposure and HLA in healthy donors. Sequenced by immunoSEQ multiplex PCR; TCRdb stores in-frame clones only, minus some. This sample has roughly 130,000 clones, with 70% to 85% found just once. What was sequenced was PBMCs. The origin of the receptors is a woman in her sixties in good health and CMV-seropositive. CDR3s include the opening cysteine and the closing phenylalanine or tryptophan. D genes are given only for firm matches. A row's size may be missing; if present it is once, few, many or a size class.

V: TRBV19
D: TRBD1
size: few
J: TRBJ1-3
CDR3: CASRMGDSPGNTIYF
DNA: TGTGCCAGTAGGATGGGGGACAGTCCTGGAAACACCATATATTTT

V: TRBV5-1
D: TRBD1
size: .
J: TRBJ2-2
CDR3: CASGGQGATGELSF
DNA: TGCGCCAGCGGGGGACAGGGTGCAACCGGGGAGCTGTCTTTT

V: TRBV6-1
D: .
size: .
J: TRBJ1-2
CDR3: CASTSPRNYGYTF
DNA: TGTGCCAGCACCTCCCCCAGAAACTATGGCTACACCTTC

V: TRBV19
D: .
size: .
J: TRBJ2-7
CDR3: CASSIATAYEQYF
DNA: TGTGCCAGTAGTATAGCGACAGCCTACGAGCAGTACTTC

V: TRBV19
D: TRBD1
size: .
J: TRBJ1-1
CDR3: CASSRGQGEHVNTEAFF
DNA: TGTGCCAGTAGTAGGGGACAGGGGGAGCACGTGAACACTGAAGCTTTCTTT

V: TRBV7-3
D: TRBD1
size: .
J: TRBJ1-6
CDR3: CASSLGQAHSPLHF
DNA: TGTGCCAGCAGCCTCGGACAGGCTCATTCACCCCTCCACTTT

V: TRBV21-1
D: .
size: .
J: TRBJ2-5
CDR3: CASSKFGPGGQETQYF
DNA: .

V: TRBV4-1
D: .
size: .
J: TRBJ1-5
CDR3: CASSQDARNQPQHF
DNA: TGCGCCAGCAGCCAAGATGCACGGAATCAGCCCCAGCATTTT

V: TRBV5-1
D: .
size: .
J: TRBJ1-1
CDR3: CASSLIGGWMNTEAFF
DNA: TGCGCCAGCAGCTTGATTGGGGGGTGGATGAACACTGAAGCTTTCTTT

V: TRBV28
D: TRBD1
size: .
J: TRBJ2-7
CDR3: CASSEGQGASYEQYF
DNA: TGTGCCAGCAGTGAGGGACAGGGGGCCTCCTACGAGCAGTACTTC

V: TRBV2
D: .
size: .
J: TRBJ1-5
CDR3: CASSEAVRTNQPQHF
DNA: TGTGCCAGCAGTGAAGCGGTTCGTACAAATCAGCCCCAGCATTTT

V: TRBV7-3
D: TRBD1
size: .
J: TRBJ1-3
CDR3: CASSLDRAGNTIYF
DNA: TGTGCCAGCAGCTTAGACAGGGCTGGAAACACCATATATTTT

V: TRBV25-1
D: TRBD1
size: once
J: TRBJ2-4
CDR3: CASRTGGGHIQYF
DNA: TGTGCCAGCCGGACAGGCGGAGGTCACATTCAGTACTTC

V: TRBV6-5
D: TRBD2
size: .
J: TRBJ2-5
CDR3: CASSYRGGRETQYF
DNA: TGTGCCAGCAGTTACCGCGGGGGTAGGGAGACCCAGTACTTC

V: TRBV29-1
D: TRBD2
size: few
J: TRBJ2-7
CDR3: CSVAAGVYEQYF
DNA: TGCAGCGTTGCAGCGGGGGTTTACGAGCAGTACTTC

V: TRBV7-3
D: .
size: .
J: TRBJ1-3
CDR3: CASSPSSGNTIYF
DNA: TGTGCCAGCAGCCCTAGCTCTGGAAACACCATATATTTT

V: TRBV4-2
D: .
size: few
J: TRBJ1-6
CDR3: CASSQERGSLYNSPLHF
DNA: TGTGCCAGCAGCCAAGAAAGGGGTAGCCTGTATAATTCACCCCTCCACTTT

V: TRBV27
D: .
size: few
J: TRBJ1-5
CDR3: CASSDNNQPQHF
DNA: TGTGCCAGCTCAGATAACAATCAGCCCCAGCATTTT

V: TRBV29-1
D: .
size: once
J: TRBJ2-1
CDR3: CSVGWRGPGDEQFF
DNA: TGCAGCGTTGGTTGGCGGGGGCCAGGGGATGAGCAGTTCTTC

V: TRBV14
D: .
size: .
J: TRBJ2-3
CDR3: CASSQDRTFHRDTQYF
DNA: TGTGCCAGCAGCCAAGATCGGACTTTCCACAGAGATACGCAGTATTTT

V: TRBV19
D: .
size: few
J: TRBJ2-7
CDR3: CASRSQMDEQYF
DNA: TGTGCCAGTAGGTCACAGATGGACGAGCAGTACTTC

V: TRBV18
D: .
size: .
J: TRBJ1-6
CDR3: CASSGGGLGSPLHF
DNA: TGTGCCAGCTCGGGCGGGGGGCTCGGTTCACCCCTCCACTTT

V: TRBV5-1
D: TRBD1
size: once
J: TRBJ1-4
CDR3: CASSLGHPGGEKLFF
DNA: TGCGCCAGCAGCTTGGGGCACCCAGGGGGGGAAAAACTGTTTTTT

V: TRBV4-1
D: .
size: .
J: TRBJ1-5
CDR3: CASSTPTGMGNQPQHF
DNA: TGCGCCAGCAGCACCCCGACGGGGATGGGCAATCAGCCCCAGCATTTT

V: TRBV18
D: .
size: .
J: TRBJ2-3
CDR3: CASSPTSLTNTDTQYF
DNA: TGTGCCAGCTCACCAACGAGTCTTACCAACACAGATACGCAGTATTTT

V: TRBV18
D: .
size: few
J: TRBJ2-7
CDR3: CASSPVGGEQYF
DNA: TGTGCCAGCTCACCTGTGGGGGGCGAGCAGTACTTC

V: TRBV2
D: TRBD1
size: .
J: TRBJ1-2
CDR3: CASRTGQGVEGYTF
DNA: TGTGCCAGCAGAACCGGACAGGGGGTAGAAGGCTACACCTTC

V: TRBV4-2
D: TRBD1
size: .
J: TRBJ1-1
CDR3: CASSRTGEDTEAFF
DNA: TGTGCCAGCAGTCGGACAGGGGAGGACACTGAAGCTTTCTTT

V: TRBV4-1
D: .
size: once
J: TRBJ1-1
CDR3: CASSQITTANTEAFF
DNA: TGCGCCAGCAGCCAAATCACGACAGCGAACACTGAGGCTTTCTTT

V: TRBV10-1
D: .
size: few
J: TRBJ1-1
CDR3: CASRPARRENTEAFF
DNA: TGCGCCAGCAGACCGGCTAGGCGGGAGAACACTGAAGCTTTCTTT

V: TRBV5-1
D: TRBD1
size: .
J: TRBJ2-2
CDR3: CASSPGTANTGELFF
DNA: TGCGCCAGCAGCCCCGGGACAGCGAACACCGGGGAGCTGTTTTTT

V: TRBV2
D: TRBD1
size: .
J: TRBJ1-2
CDR3: CASRARQGAGGYTF
DNA: TGTGCCAGCAGGGCCCGACAGGGGGCGGGTGGCTACACCTTC

V: TRBV6-1
D: .
size: .
J: TRBJ1-2
CDR3: CASSERGSYGYTF
DNA: TGTGCCAGCAGTGAAAGGGGATCCTATGGCTACACCTTC

V: TRBV11-2
D: TRBD2
size: few
J: TRBJ2-1
CDR3: CASSLEAGGQYEQFF
DNA: TGTGCCAGCAGCTTAGAGGCGGGGGGGCAGTATGAGCAGTTCTTC

V: TRBV2
D: TRBD1
size: .
J: TRBJ2-1
CDR3: CASSPLIGQDGAWDEQFF
DNA: TGTGCCAGCAGTCCCCTCATTGGACAGGACGGGGCATGGGATGAGCAGTTCTTC

V: TRBV27
D: TRBD1
size: .
J: TRBJ2-7
CDR3: CASGPGTGYEQYF
DNA: TGTGCCAGCGGGCCCGGGACAGGCTACGAGCAGTACTTC

V: TRBV19
D: TRBD1
size: .
J: TRBJ1-4
CDR3: CASSNQGAPNEKLFF
DNA: TGTGCCAGTAGTAACCAGGGGGCCCCTAATGAAAAACTGTTTTTT

V: TRBV7-7
D: TRBD1
size: few
J: TRBJ2-5
CDR3: CASSSDPQGVTQYF
DNA: TGTGCTAGCAGCTCGGACCCACAGGGGGTGACCCAGTACTTC

V: TRBV19
D: TRBD1
size: once
J: TRBJ1-5
CDR3: CASSAWDRAVNQPQHF
DNA: TGTGCCAGTAGTGCCTGGGACAGGGCAGTCAATCAGCCCCAGCATTTT

V: TRBV19
D: .
size: .
J: TRBJ1-1
CDR3: CASSISGGGNTEAFF
DNA: TGTGCCAGTAGTATCTCCGGGGGGGGGAACACTGAAGCTTTCTTT

V: TRBV18
D: .
size: .
J: TRBJ2-1
CDR3: CASSPRQGRGFNEQFF
DNA: TGTGCCAGCTCCCCTAGACAGGGGAGGGGTTTCAATGAGCAGTTCTTC

V: TRBV5-1
D: TRBD2
size: .
J: TRBJ2-3
CDR3: CASNLGEGRRTDTQYF
DNA: TGCGCCAGCAACCTAGGGGAGGGACGCCGCACAGATACGCAGTATTTT

V: TRBV7-8
D: .
size: once
J: TRBJ1-4
CDR3: CASSFTSGVANEKLFF
DNA: TGTGCCAGCAGTTTCACCTCAGGGGTTGCTAATGAAAAACTGTTTTTT

V: TRBV7-9
D: TRBD1
size: once
J: TRBJ1-5
CDR3: CASSPGQGSNQPQHF
DNA: TGTGCCAGCAGCCCGGGACAGGGGAGCAATCAGCCCCAGCATTTT

V: TRBV19
D: .
size: many
J: TRBJ1-1
CDR3: CASSILDSMNTEAFF
DNA: TGTGCCAGTAGTATCTTGGACAGCATGAACACTGAAGCTTTCTTT

V: TRBV25-1
D: .
size: .
J: TRBJ1-2
CDR3: CASVPESAVSYGYTF
DNA: TGTGCCAGCGTTCCCGAGTCCGCCGTTTCCTATGGCTACACCTTC

V: TRBV7-3
D: TRBD2
size: .
J: TRBJ2-1
CDR3: CASSLRPSGGYNEQFF
DNA: TGTGCCAGCAGCTTAAGGCCTAGCGGGGGATACAATGAGCAGTTCTTC